This passage covers 18 T cell receptor beta chains from one sample sequenced in a study of T cells after somatic rescue of genetic block. Profiling relied on immunoSEQ multiplex PCR, and the TCRdb table lists in-frame clones only, not all of them. The sample lists 12,000 or so clones, about 81% occurring once. Sequenced: peripheral blood mononuclear cells (PBMCs). These receptors originate from a boy between 10 and 17 years old.

The chain uses TRBV4-1 and TRBJ1-2; perhaps TRBD1 as D (6 bases). The germline gives CDR1 MGHRA, CDR2 YSYEKL. The CDR3 is 13 amino acids. The ends were cut back, 4 bases at V and 8 bases at J, with 14 bases in the middle. In DNA form, the CDR3 reads TGCGCCAGCAGCCCTAATCAGGGGAACGGCTACACCTTC. Translating gives CASSPNQGNGYTF.

The chain combines TRBV7-6 with TRBJ2-3, with D unresolved. The length of the CDR3 is 14 residues. From germline, CDR1 is SGHVS and CDR2 FNYEAQ. Trimming stripped 3 bases from V and 0 bases from J, with 7 bases between. Written as DNA, the CDR3 is TGTGCCAGCAGCTTCACAGTTAGCACAGATACGCAGTATTTT. It specifies CASSFTVSTDTQYF.

V and J are TRBV4-2 and TRBJ1-6; D is possibly TRBD1 (6 bases). The V gene lost 2 bases and the J gene lost 16 bases, with 15 bases spanning the gap. The CDR3 sequence is 13 residues long. Germline-derived CDR1 and CDR2 are LGHNA and YNFKEQ. The CDR3 protein is CASSQFKQGPLHF. In DNA, the CDR3 is TGTGCCAGCAGCCAATTTAAACAGGGCCCTCTCCACTTT.

The chain combines TRBV2 with TRBJ1-1; 10 nucleotides line up with TRBD1. The CDR3 loop spans 13 amino acids. Looked up from germline, CDR1 is SNHLY and CDR2 is FYNNEI. The ends lost 10 bases at V and 3 bases at J; junction bases unmatched: 5. CDR3 coding DNA: TGTGCCACCTCCGGACAGGGGGACACTGAAGCTTTCTTT. As protein: CATSGQGDTEAFF.

This clone was detected only once. The V gene is TRBV5-5, the J gene TRBJ2-5; D perhaps matches TRBD1 (5 bases). From germline, CDR1 is SGHKS and CDR2 YYEKEE (reference sequence). Trimming took off 2 bases at V and 0 bases at J, with 8 bases between the two ends. There are 14 residues in the CDR3. The CDR3 nucleotides are TGTGCCAGCAGCTTCCCCAGGGACCAAGAGACCCAGTACTTC. Protein: CASSFPRDQETQYF.

The gene calls are TRBV5-1 and TRBJ2-1; no firm D call. Germline CDR1 reads SGHRS; CDR2 reads YFSETQ. Trimming left V 0 bases short and J 7 bases short, with 5 bases between. The CDR3 has 12 amino acids. CDR3 coding DNA: TGCGCCAGCAGCTTGGCCCCTAATGAGCAGTTCTTC. It encodes CASSLAPNEQFF.

The gene calls are TRBV13 and TRBJ2-1; 7 bases map to TRBD1. From germline, CDR1 is PRHDT and CDR2 FYEKMQ (reference sequence). Trimming removed 5 bases from V and 4 bases from J; junction bases left unmatched: 8. The length of the CDR3 is 15 residues. The CDR3 DNA reads as TGTGCCAGCAGCACCGACAGGGAGACTTACAATGAGCAGTTCTTC. Translation gives CASSTDRETYNEQFF.

The V and J genes are TRBV7-2 and TRBJ2-3, with 8 bases that match TRBD2. The CDR3 has 18 amino acids. Losses at the gene ends were 2 bases for V and 1 base for J; bases not matched to a gene: 11. Per germline, CDR1 SGHTA and CDR2 FQGNSA. The CDR3 spells CASSLWGPGTRGTDTQYF. CDR3 nucleotides: TGTGCCAGCAGCTTATGGGGACCCGGGACTAGGGGCACAGATACGCAGTATTTT.

The chain links TRBV4-2 to TRBJ2-5; D is perhaps TRBD2 (6 bases). The V end lost 0 bases, the J end lost 2 bases, and 13 bases lay between the germline ends. This CDR3 is built from 16 residues. Germline lookup yields CDR1 LGHNA and CDR2 YNFKEQ. DNA of the CDR3: TGTGCCAGCAGCCAAGATGGGGGGACCGTTCAAGAGACCCAGTACTTC. Its translation is CASSQDGGTVQETQYF.

The chain employs TRBV6-6 and TRBJ2-7; 7 bases fit TRBD2. Germline V lookup: CDR1 MNHNY, CDR2 SVGAGI (reference sequence). The CDR3 runs 14 residues. V lost 6 bases and J lost 3; bases outside the gene matches: 8. The CDR3, as DNA: TGTGCCAGCAGCCCCTTGCGGGAGAGCTACGAGCAGTACTTC. This gives the protein CASSPLRESYEQYF.

On this clone itself: Relative to the germline gene, one junction end is altered; a read error may explain this. The rearrangement uses TRBV4-2 and TRBJ2-3, with a possible D match to TRBD2 (7 bases). Germline V lookup: CDR1 LGHNA, CDR2 YNFKEQ. This CDR3 spans 15 amino acids. The CDR3 DNA reads TGTGCCAGCAGCCAAGATCTAGCGGAGTGGGGGGGCCGGGATTTT. This sequence encodes CASSQDLAEWGGRDF.

In this sample, this clone turned up a few times. The chain links TRBV9 to TRBJ2-2; a possible D gene is TRBD1 (6 bases). From germline, CDR1 is SGDLS and CDR2 YYNGEE. This CDR3 is 15 amino acids long. V was pared by 4 bases and J by 4 bases, with 14 bases between. CDR3 region: CASSPAGTSTGELFF. The CDR3 coding sequence is TGTGCCAGCAGCCCCGCCGGGACATCCACCGGGGAGCTGTTTTTT.

This clone was recorded only once. The rearrangement joins TRBV9 to TRBJ1-6; a weak D match, TRBD1 (5 bases). V shed 7 bases and J shed 7 bases, with 15 bases lying between them. The CDR3 contains 14 residues. Germline values: CDR1 SGDLS, CDR2 YYNGEE. CDR3 protein: CASSTGIGNSPLHF. CDR3 bases: TGTGCCAGCTCTACAGGTATCGGGAATTCACCCCTCCACTTT.

This chain connects TRBV6-7 to TRBJ1-5, with D unresolved. TRBV6-7 is an ORF; its function is uncertain. Trimming left V 0 bases short and J 8 bases short, with 8 bases between. There are 13 residues in the CDR3. The CDR3 DNA follows: TGTGCCAGCAGTTACTCGGGTCGTGAGCCCCAGCATTTT. It codes for CASSYSGREPQHF.

The J gene is TRBJ1-5, the V gene TRBV12-5; no clear D gene. This CDR3 has 15 residues. Germline V CDR1 and CDR2: LGHNT, FRNRAP. With 6 bases removed from V and 3 bases from J, the gap between germline ends came to 15 bases. The CDR3 DNA reads TGTGCTAGTGGCCCAGGCACCAGAAACAATCAGCCCCAGCATTTT. It encodes CASGPGTRNNQPQHF.

The J gene is TRBJ1-4, the V gene TRBV29-1; D remains ambiguous. The CDR3 runs 12 residues. The germline V and J ends were trimmed by 5 bases and 7 bases, with 11 bases remaining between them. Germline CDR1 reads SQVTM; CDR2 reads ANQGSEA. This chain's CDR3 is CSVWGGSEKLFF. In nucleotides, the CDR3 is TGCAGCGTTTGGGGAGGGAGTGAAAAACTGTTTTTT.

This chain connects TRBV14 to TRBJ2-3; 11 nucleotides agree with TRBD1. CDR1 SGHDN and CDR2 FVKESK come from the germline V gene. The CDR3 sequence is 15 residues long. The trim removed 4 bases at V and 8 bases at J, leaving 8 bases unmatched. This CDR3 reads CASSPLGQGGLTQYF. DNA of the CDR3: TGTGCCAGCAGCCCCTTGGGACAGGGGGGTCTTACGCAGTATTTT.

The chain joins TRBV27 to TRBJ2-7; no firm D call. The CDR3 runs 15 residues. V gave up 5 bases and J gave up 0 bases, with 14 bases separating them. Germline lookup yields CDR1 MNHEY and CDR2 SMNVEV (reference sequence). This CDR3 is CASSLQPISSYEQYF. CDR3 DNA sequence: TGTGCCAGCAGTCTACAGCCGATCAGCTCCTACGAGCAGTACTTC.